The 29 T cell receptor beta chains below come from one sample, sequenced in a study of shared T cell receptors in the human thymus (TCRdb year 2021). Library method: the immunoSEQ multiplex PCR assay. Sourced from immuneACCESS, this table was stored by TCRdb with only in-frame sequences that have V and J called. A share of the clones is absent; for the studies checked, an unresolved V gene accounts for under half, and the remainder has no known explanation. The sample has just under 550,000 clones on record, approximately 80% of them singletons. The ten largest account for more than 0.01% of the sample. These data were likewise used in another study, on human thymus T cells.

The specimen sequenced was thymocytes. All receptors derive from a boy under three years old with a congenital heart defect. Donor details come from another sample of the same person, matched by shared clones.

The chain joins TRBV9 to TRBJ2-1, with a possible D match to TRBD2 (6 bases). Germline CDR1 reads SGDLS; CDR2 reads YYNGEE. This CDR3 has 15 residues. V lost 4 bases and J 7 bases, leaving 18 bases between the germline ends. CDR3 nucleotides: TGTGCCAGCAGCCTCCGGGGCGGGGTCAATAATGAGCAGTTCTTC. Encoded protein: CASSLRGGVNNEQFF.

The chain combines TRBV6-5 with TRBJ2-2; 8 nucleotides line up with TRBD1. J gave up 3 bases and V 6 bases, and 3 bases lay outside the gene matches. The germline V gene has CDR1 MNHEY and CDR2 SVGAGI. This CDR3 region has 14 residues. In DNA, the CDR3 is TGTGCCAGCAGACCGACAGGGGACACCGGGGAGCTGTTTTTT. Translated, it gives CASRPTGDTGELFF.

The chain links TRBV7-9 to TRBJ2-3, with 7 bases fitting TRBD2. V lost 5 bases, J lost 3 bases, and 17 bases stayed unmatched. Germline V gives CDR1 SEHNR, CDR2 FQNEAQ (reference sequence). This CDR3 spans 18 amino acids. CDR3 sequence: CASSPGLWGRADTDTQYF. The CDR3 coding sequence is TGTGCCAGCAGCCCCGGGCTTTGGGGGAGGGCCGATACAGATACGCAGTATTTT.

The chain carries TRBV2 and TRBJ2-3, with D unresolved. Germline V gives CDR1 SNHLY, CDR2 FYNNEI. This CDR3 has 14 amino acids. V was clipped by 4 bases and J by 3 bases, with 11 bases between them. The CDR3 here is CASSALIETDTQYF. DNA for the CDR3: TGTGCCAGCAGTGCCCTGATCGAGACAGATACGCAGTATTTT.

This clone came up a few times. The rearrangement joins TRBV4-3 to TRBJ1-4; possibly TRBD1 for D (5 bases). The V and J ends lost 0 bases and 8 bases respectively, with 13 bases between them. The CDR3 has 15 residues. Germline CDR1 reads LGHNA; CDR2 reads YSLEER. The CDR3 nucleotides read TGCGCCAGCAGCCAAGATCCGGGGGTAGGAGAAAAACTGTTTTTT. This sequence encodes CASSQDPGVGEKLFF.

Remarks on this clone: Within the sample, other DNA sequences also encode this same CDR3. The chain carries TRBV6-5 and TRBJ1-1; 8 bases map to TRBD1. This CDR3 spans 12 amino acids. The germline V gene encodes CDR1 MNHEY and CDR2 SVGAGI. V shed 6 bases and J 3 bases; nucleotides not matched to a gene: 0. The CDR3 spells CASRTGDTEAFF. The CDR3 DNA is TGTGCCAGCAGGACAGGGGACACTGAAGCTTTCTTT.

DNA for the CDR3: TGTGCCAGCTCACCATCTGTCTACGAGCAGTACTTC. Encoded protein: CASSPSVYEQYF. The chain couples TRBV18 to TRBJ2-7; D is uncertain. CDR3 length equals 12 residues. The germline V gene has CDR1 KGHSH and CDR2 LQKENI. Trimming shortened V by 2 bases and J by 3 bases, and 5 bases separated the two germline ends.

This chain uses TRBV5-3 with TRBJ1-4; D not certain. TRBV5-3 is an ORF; its function is uncertain. V gave up 5 bases and J gave up 10 bases, with 15 bases separating them. CDR3 length: 13 residues. This CDR3 is CARRSGRTGKLFF. DNA of the CDR3: TGTGCCAGAAGATCCGGGAGGACGGGAAAACTGTTTTTT.

The table lists this clone with a count of one. J is TRBJ2-5 and V is TRBV28, with D possibly matching TRBD1 (6 bases). The CDR3 is 14 residues long. The V and J ends lost 3 bases and 5 bases respectively, with 13 bases between them. The germline V gene has CDR1 MDHEN and CDR2 SYDVKM. CDR3 region: CASSLHRVGETQYF. The CDR3 nucleotides are TGTGCCAGCAGTTTGCACAGGGTTGGGGAGACCCAGTACTTC.

This chain connects TRBV18 to TRBJ1-2; maybe TRBD1 (6 bases). CDR1 KGHSH and CDR2 LQKENI come from the germline V gene. Trimming left V 5 bases short and J 3 bases short, with 7 bases between. The CDR3 consists of 12 residues. The CDR3, as DNA: TGTGCCAGCTCAAGGACAGACTATGGCTACACCTTC. It specifies CASSRTDYGYTF.

The chain joins TRBV4-2 to TRBJ2-3; 9 nucleotides align to TRBD2. This CDR3 has 16 amino acids. The V segment lost 6 bases and the J segment 4 bases; nucleotides outside the gene matches: 11. CDR1 LGHNA and CDR2 YNFKEQ come from the germline V gene. CDR3 sequence (DNA): TGTGCCAGCAGGCCAGGAGGCGGGAGGGGGGCAGATACGCAGTATTTT. Protein: CASRPGGGRGADTQYF.

This chain joins TRBV27 and TRBJ1-5; 8 positions agree with TRBD1. CDR3 length: 18 amino acids. Germline V gene data show CDR1 as MNHEY and CDR2 as SMNVEV (reference sequence). J gave up 3 bases and V 4 bases, and 14 bases lay outside the gene matches. The CDR3 sequence: CASSSSNSQGADNQPQHF. The CDR3 nucleotides are TGTGCCAGCAGTTCCTCAAATTCTCAGGGGGCTGACAATCAGCCCCAGCATTTT.

The rearrangement joins TRBV10-1 to TRBJ2-3; 8 positions match TRBD2. The CDR3 consists of 16 residues. V was clipped by 4 bases and J by 4 bases; unmatched bases: 10. The germline V gene encodes CDR1 WNHNN and CDR2 SYGVQD (reference sequence). CDR3: CASSAFSSGRADTQYF. In DNA form, the CDR3 reads TGCGCCAGCAGTGCCTTCTCTAGCGGGCGTGCAGATACGCAGTATTTT.

The V gene is TRBV14, the J gene TRBJ2-7; D might be TRBD1 (6 bases). V was trimmed by 0 bases and J by 3 bases, leaving 15 bases between them. The germline gives CDR1 SGHDN, CDR2 FVKESK. The CDR3 loop spans 16 amino acids. The CDR3 coding sequence is TGTGCCAGCAGCCAAGACCGAGGGGACACCTTCTACGAGCAGTACTTC. This sequence encodes CASSQDRGDTFYEQYF.

The V and J genes are TRBV2 and TRBJ1-2, with D unclear. Trimming pared 5 bases from V and 8 bases from J, leaving 15 bases between. Germline CDR1 and CDR2: SNHLY and FYNNEI. The CDR3 runs to 13 residues. The CDR3 sequence: CASSLLLSGGYTF. The CDR3 DNA reads as TGTGCCAGCAGTCTCCTCCTGTCAGGCGGCTACACCTTC.

The J gene is TRBJ2-1, the V gene TRBV7-2; 8 positions match TRBD2. V lost 5 bases to trimming and J lost 4 bases; unmatched junction nucleotides: 10. The CDR3 totals 16 residues. From germline, CDR1 is SGHTA and CDR2 FQGNSA. The CDR3 here is CASSRKPSGLYNEQFF. In DNA form, the CDR3 reads TGTGCCAGCAGCCGAAAGCCTAGCGGGCTATACAATGAGCAGTTCTTC.

The chain links TRBV27 to TRBJ2-4; D is undetermined. The CDR3 consists of 16 residues. The V gene lost 5 bases and the J gene lost 0 bases, with 14 bases spanning the gap. The germline gives CDR1 MNHEY, CDR2 SMNVEV (reference sequence). CDR3 nucleotides: TGTGCCAGCAGTCCGAGACAAGCACTAGCCAAAAACATTCAGTACTTC. It codes for CASSPRQALAKNIQYF.

The sample holds one count of this clone. Compared with germline, one end of the junction differs, possibly owing to a read error. The chain couples TRBV7-7 to TRBJ2-2, with no clear D. Per the germline V gene, CDR1 is SSHAT and CDR2 is FNYEAQ (reference sequence). The CDR3 has 14 amino acids. CDR3 nucleotides: TGTGCTAGCAGCTTAGAATCCAAATTCGGGGAGCTGTTTTTT. It translates to CASSLESKFGELFF.

This clone was detected only once. The chain employs TRBV27 and TRBJ2-1; 7 bases agree with TRBD2. The length of the CDR3 is 15 residues. Germline V gives CDR1 MNHEY, CDR2 SMNVEV (reference sequence). The ends lost 3 bases at V and 2 bases at J; junction bases unmatched: 4. DNA of the CDR3: TGTGCCAGCAGTTTCCCGGGACTACCCTACAATGAGCAGTTCTTC. Its translation: CASSFPGLPYNEQFF.

J is TRBJ2-3 and V is TRBV12-5, with 9 bases fitting TRBD2. Per the germline V gene, CDR1 is LGHNT and CDR2 is FRNRAP. Trimming removed 6 bases from V and 3 bases from J; junction bases left unmatched: 7. The CDR3 totals 15 residues. The CDR3 DNA follows: TGTGCTAGTGGCGTCATGGCGGGAGGGACAGATACGCAGTATTTT. Translation gives CASGVMAGGTDTQYF.

The gene calls are TRBV4-3 and TRBJ2-1; D uncertain. This CDR3 is built from 17 residues. Germline V gene data show CDR1 as LGHNA and CDR2 as YSLEER. Trimming removed 0 bases from V and 1 base from J, with 13 bases in between. The DNA for the CDR3 is TGCGCCAGCAGCCAAGATGCCGCCTGCGGTTCCTACAATGAGCAGTTCTTC. Residues: CASSQDAACGSYNEQFF.

This chain connects TRBV21-1 to TRBJ2-7; TRBD2, as called in the table, went unchecked against the DNA. TRBV21-1 corresponds to a pseudogene. The CDR3 runs to 17 residues. In DNA form, the CDR3 reads TGTGCCAGCAGCTACACAAATAGAGGGTTTCGGTTCTACGAGCAGTACTTC. Encoded protein: CASSYTNRGFRFYEQYF.

This sequence joins TRBV4-2 and TRBJ2-7; 7 bases line up with TRBD1. CDR1 is LGHNA, CDR2 YNFKEQ, per germline. With V trimmed by 4 bases and J by 2 bases, 5 bases remained unmatched. CDR3 length: 14 amino acids. The CDR3 loop is CASSPSGQPYEQYF. The CDR3 coding sequence is TGTGCCAGCAGCCCTTCGGGACAGCCCTACGAGCAGTACTTC.

V gene TRBV28 combines with J gene TRBJ2-3, with TRBD1 identical over 8 bases. The germline V gene encodes CDR1 MDHEN and CDR2 SYDVKM. The CDR3 totals 18 residues. V was clipped by 7 bases and J by 0 bases; unmatched bases: 15. This CDR3 reads CASIRPGGGRFSTDTQYF. The DNA of the CDR3 is TGTGCCAGCATCAGACCAGGGGGCGGTAGGTTTAGCACAGATACGCAGTATTTT.

V usage is TRBV5-1 and J usage is TRBJ2-1; TRBD1 matches 9 bases. Unmatched junction bases numbered 10, after V lost 3 bases and J lost 3 bases. The CDR3 is made up of 17 amino acids. Germline V gives CDR1 SGHRS, CDR2 YFSETQ. The CDR3 reads CASSSTGTGKIYNEQFF. DNA for the CDR3: TGCGCCAGCAGCTCGACCGGGACAGGGAAAATCTACAATGAGCAGTTCTTC.

Here the CDR3 DNA reads TGTGCCAGCAGCTCCCGACAGGGGGTTCACGAGCAGTACTTC. Protein product: CASSSRQGVHEQYF. The V gene is TRBV9, the J gene TRBJ2-7, with 9 bases that match TRBD1. CDR3 length: 14 amino acids. Germline CDR1 reads SGDLS; CDR2 reads YYNGEE. V lost 4 bases, J lost 5 bases, and 7 bases stayed unmatched.

The J gene is TRBJ2-7, the V gene TRBV4-3; tentatively, D is TRBD2 (6 bases). This CDR3 spans 22 amino acids. CDR1 is LGHNA, CDR2 YSLEER, per germline. V was shortened by 1 base and J by 3 bases, with 34 bases between the two germline ends. The CDR3: CASSQGRGLSHGMEAGSYEQYF. CDR3 DNA: TGCGCCAGCAGCCAAGGTCGTGGGCTTTCGCACGGGATGGAGGCGGGGAGCTACGAGCAGTACTTC.

The chain recombines TRBV14 with TRBJ2-1; a weak D match, TRBD1 (6 bases). V dropped 3 bases and J dropped 11 bases, with 8 bases sitting between them. The CDR3 extends over 11 amino acids. Germline assignment: CDR1 SGHDN and CDR2 FVKESK. The CDR3 DNA reads as TGTGCCAGCAGCCAGCAGGGGAAGCAGTTCTTC. Translating it yields CASSQQGKQFF.

This clone showed up just a few times. This chain links TRBV5-3 with TRBJ1-5; possible D gene TRBD1, 6 bases. TRBV5-3 is marked as an open reading frame, function uncertain. The CDR3 extends over 15 amino acids. V lost 1 base and J lost 3, with 11 bases in between. The CDR3 bases are TGTGCCAGAAGCTTGAGGACAGTGTTCAATCAGCCCCAGCATTTT. Its translation: CARSLRTVFNQPQHF.